Each of the 14 T cell receptor beta chains below was sequenced from the same sample in a study of control samples from healthy donors and cancer patients. Some clones are missing from TCRdb's copy, which holds only in-frame ones; the method was immunoSEQ multiplex PCR. The table records 110,000 to 150,000 clones, around 90% of them present only once. Material for sequencing was blood. Receptors were obtained from a man between 25 and 39 years old in good health.

The chain uses TRBV6-2 or TRBV6-3 and TRBJ2-7; 7 bases are shared with TRBD1. The CDR3 is made up of 15 amino acids. Looked up from germline, CDR1 is MNHEY and CDR2 is SVGEGT. Trimming cost V 2 bases and J 3 bases; bases outside gene matches: 7. CDR3 residues: CASSYPAQGFYEQYF. The CDR3, as DNA: TGTGCCAGCAGTTACCCCGCACAGGGGTTCTACGAGCAGTACTTC.

This clone was picked up one time. V is TRBV10-2 and J is TRBJ2-6, with D possibly matching TRBD2 (5 bases). CDR1 and CDR2 (germline): WSHSY, SAAADI. Deletions cut 4 bases from V and 0 bases from J, with 7 bases between. This CDR3 is built from 15 residues. CDR3 loop: CASSAGYSGANVLTF. DNA of the CDR3: TGCGCCAGCAGTGCGGGATACTCTGGGGCCAACGTCCTGACTTTC.

The V call is TRBV19, the J call TRBJ1-1; no clear D gene. This CDR3 region has 13 residues. Trimming removed 5 bases at V and 5 bases at J, with 12 bases between. Germline CDR1 reads LNHDA; CDR2 reads SQIVND (reference sequence). In DNA form, the CDR3 reads TGTGCCAGTAGTTTCAGGTCAACAACTGAAGCTTTCTTT. It codes for CASSFRSTTEAFF.

This clone was found a few times. The chain joins TRBV7-2 to TRBJ1-5; 9 nucleotides line up with TRBD1. J gave up 2 bases and V 5 bases, and 7 bases lay outside the gene matches. Germline CDR1 is SGHTA and CDR2 is FQGNSA. The CDR3 is 16 residues long. This chain's CDR3 is CASSVETGGGNQPQHF. CDR3 in DNA: TGTGCCAGCAGCGTAGAAACAGGGGGCGGCAATCAGCCCCAGCATTTT. The entire variable domain, with the rest obtained from reference TRBV7-2 and TRBJ1-5, is as follows: GAGVSQSPSNKVTEKGKDVELRCDPISGHTALYWYRQSLGQGLEFLIYFQGNSAPDKSGLPSDRFSAERTGGSVSTLTIQRTQQEDSAVYLCASSVETGGGNQPQHFGDGTRLSIL.

This rearrangement joins TRBV2 to TRBJ2-1; the D gene is possibly TRBD1 (6 bases). Per the germline V gene, CDR1 is SNHLY and CDR2 is FYNNEI. V was pared by 7 bases and J by 6 bases, with 19 bases between. The CDR3 spans 15 residues. This CDR3 is CASKTTGFLGNEQFF. CDR3 DNA sequence: TGTGCCAGCAAGACAACAGGGTTTTTAGGCAATGAGCAGTTCTTC. Looking up the rest from reference TRBV2 and TRBJ2-1 gives the full variable domain: EPEVTQTPSHQVTQMGQEVILRCVPISNHLYFYWYRQILGQKVEFLVSFYNNEISEKSEIFDDQFSVERPDGSNFTLKIRSTKLEDSAMYFCASKTTGFLGNEQFFGPGTRLTVL.

This chain links TRBV10-3 with TRBJ1-3; D remains ambiguous. The CDR3 consists of 13 residues. The V end lost 1 base, the J end lost 0 bases, and 1 base lay between the germline ends. CDR1 ENHRY and CDR2 SYGVKD come from the germline V gene. CDR3 amino acids: CAISEYSGNTIYF. DNA of the CDR3: TGTGCCATCAGTGAGTACTCTGGAAACACCATATATTTT.

The gene calls are TRBV2 and TRBJ2-2; D perhaps matches TRBD1 (5 bases). The CDR3 is 14 amino acids. The germline V gene encodes CDR1 SNHLY and CDR2 FYNNEI. Deletions cut 4 bases from V and 7 bases from J, with 13 bases between. The DNA of the CDR3 is TGTGCCAGCAGTGTGGACCAAGGGGTCGGGGAGCTGTTTTTT. Protein product: CASSVDQGVGELFF.

The chain joins TRBV15 to TRBJ1-1, with D unresolved. Germline-derived CDR1 and CDR2 are LNHNV and YYDKDF (reference sequence). Trimming left V 0 bases short and J 0 bases short, with 11 bases between. The length of the CDR3 is 16 residues. The CDR3 loop reads CATSREANSMNTEAFF. The CDR3 nucleotides are TGTGCCACCAGCAGAGAGGCAAACTCCATGAACACTGAAGCTTTCTTT.

The chain carries TRBV19 and TRBJ1-2; TRBD1 aligns across 8 bases. V lost 6 bases to trimming and J lost 2 bases; unmatched junction nucleotides: 5. CDR1 is LNHDA, CDR2 SQIVND, per germline (reference sequence). This CDR3 has 14 amino acids. The CDR3 loop is CASRGQGRNYGYTF. CDR3 DNA: TGTGCCAGTAGAGGACAGGGAAGGAACTATGGCTACACCTTC.

This chain joins TRBV18 and TRBJ2-7, with 9 bases matching TRBD1. From germline, CDR1 is KGHSH and CDR2 LQKENI. V gave up 2 bases and J gave up 3 bases; unmatched junction bases: 5. The CDR3 contains 15 residues. The CDR3 DNA reads TGTGCCAGCTCACCAGGATCGGGACAGGGCTACGAGCAGTACTTC. Translation: CASSPGSGQGYEQYF.

This clone was counted only a few times. The chain recombines TRBV6-6 with TRBJ1-4; D unclear. The CDR3 has 11 residues. Per germline, CDR1 MNHNY and CDR2 SVGAGI (reference sequence). V lost 4 bases and J lost 7, with 4 bases in between. CDR3 in amino acids: CASSFSEKLFF. CDR3 DNA sequence: TGTGCCAGCAGTTTCTCTGAAAAACTGTTTTTT.

This clone occurred once. The genes are TRBV19 and TRBJ2-7; weak D call: TRBD1 (6 bases). Per the germline V gene, CDR1 is LNHDA and CDR2 is SQIVND (reference sequence). Deletions cut 6 bases from V and 6 bases from J, with 18 bases between. This CDR3 spans 14 amino acids. CDR3 bases: TGTGCCAGTAGCCATCCCGTTCAGGGGAGCGAGCAGTACTTC. As protein: CASSHPVQGSEQYF.

J is TRBJ1-2 and V is TRBV4-3; 7 bases fit TRBD1. The CDR3 spans 14 residues. Germline CDR1 LGHNA, CDR2 YSLEER. The V segment lost 4 bases and the J segment 3 bases; nucleotides outside the gene matches: 5. The CDR3 DNA reads TGCGCCAGCAGCCCCAGGGGGGTCTACTATGGCTACACCTTC. Its translation: CASSPRGVYYGYTF.

This clone came up a few times. The V call is TRBV6-1, the J call TRBJ2-7; TRBD1 agrees at 8 bases. The junction had 4 bases not matched to a gene; V was cut back by 0 bases and J by 3 bases. This CDR3 comprises 15 residues. Germline CDR1 reads MNHNS; CDR2 reads SASEGT. The CDR3 sequence: CASSEALTGVYEQYF. In DNA, the CDR3 is TGTGCCAGCAGTGAAGCGCTGACAGGGGTCTACGAGCAGTACTTC.